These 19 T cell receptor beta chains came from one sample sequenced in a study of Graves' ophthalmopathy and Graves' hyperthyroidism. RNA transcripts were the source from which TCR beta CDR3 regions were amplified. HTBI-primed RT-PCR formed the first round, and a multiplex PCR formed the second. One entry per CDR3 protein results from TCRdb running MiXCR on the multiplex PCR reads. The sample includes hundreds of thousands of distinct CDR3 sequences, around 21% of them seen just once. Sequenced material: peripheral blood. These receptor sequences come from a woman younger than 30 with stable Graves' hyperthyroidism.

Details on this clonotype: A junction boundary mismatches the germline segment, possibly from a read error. In nucleotides, the CDR3 is TGTGCCAGCTCGCTGGGGAGAGGGAGCTACGATCAGTACTTC. Translating gives CASSLGRGSYDQYF. The V gene is TRBV6-1, the J gene TRBJ2-7, with TRBD2 as a possible D gene (5 bases). Germline V gene lookup returns CDR1 MNHNS and CDR2 SASEGT. This CDR3 is 14 amino acids long.

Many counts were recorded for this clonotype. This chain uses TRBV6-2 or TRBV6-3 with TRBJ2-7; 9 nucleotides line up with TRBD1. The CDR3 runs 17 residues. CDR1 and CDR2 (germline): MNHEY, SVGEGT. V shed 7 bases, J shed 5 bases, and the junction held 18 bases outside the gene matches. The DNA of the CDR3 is TGTGCCAGCATCCCCCGGACAGGGGCACGGCCAACTCACGAGCAGTACTTC. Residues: CASIPRTGARPTHEQYF.

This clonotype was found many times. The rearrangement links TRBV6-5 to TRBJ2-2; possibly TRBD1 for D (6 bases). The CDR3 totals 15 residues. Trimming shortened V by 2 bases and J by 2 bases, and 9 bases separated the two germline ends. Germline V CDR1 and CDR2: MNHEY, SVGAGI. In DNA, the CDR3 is TGTGCCAGCAGTTACAGGACAGCAAACACCGGGGAGCTGTTTTTT. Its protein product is CASSYRTANTGELFF.

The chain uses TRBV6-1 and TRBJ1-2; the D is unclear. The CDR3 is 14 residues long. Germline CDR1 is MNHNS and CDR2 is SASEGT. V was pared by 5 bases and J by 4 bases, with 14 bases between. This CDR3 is CASSPNYSLYGYTF. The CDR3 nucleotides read TGTGCCAGCAGTCCCAACTACAGCCTCTATGGCTACACCTTC.

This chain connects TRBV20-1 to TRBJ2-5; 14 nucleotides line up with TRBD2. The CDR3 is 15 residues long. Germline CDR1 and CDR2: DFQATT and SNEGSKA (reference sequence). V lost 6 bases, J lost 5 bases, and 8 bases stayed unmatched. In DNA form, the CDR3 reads TGCAGTGCAAAGACTAGCGGGGGGGACTCGGAGACCCAGTACTTC. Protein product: CSAKTSGGDSETQYF.

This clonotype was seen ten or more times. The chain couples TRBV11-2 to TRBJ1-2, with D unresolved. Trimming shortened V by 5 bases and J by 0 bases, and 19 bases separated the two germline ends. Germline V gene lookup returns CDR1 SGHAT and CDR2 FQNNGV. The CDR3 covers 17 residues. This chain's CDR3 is CASSPYPRKKPNYGYTF. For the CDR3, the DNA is TGTGCCAGCAGCCCCTACCCAAGGAAAAAACCTAACTATGGCTACACCTTC.

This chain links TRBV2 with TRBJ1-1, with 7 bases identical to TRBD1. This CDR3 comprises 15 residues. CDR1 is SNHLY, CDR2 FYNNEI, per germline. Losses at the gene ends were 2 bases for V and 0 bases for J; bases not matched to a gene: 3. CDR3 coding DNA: TGTGCCAGCAGTGAAACACAGGGGATGAACACTGAAGCTTTCTTT. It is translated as CASSETQGMNTEAFF. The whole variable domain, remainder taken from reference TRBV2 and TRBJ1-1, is EPEVTQTPSHQVTQMGQEVILRCVPISNHLYFYWYRQILGQKVEFLVSFYNNEISEKSEIFDDQFSVERPDGSNFTLKIRSTKLEDSAMYFCASSETQGMNTEAFFGQGTRLTVV.

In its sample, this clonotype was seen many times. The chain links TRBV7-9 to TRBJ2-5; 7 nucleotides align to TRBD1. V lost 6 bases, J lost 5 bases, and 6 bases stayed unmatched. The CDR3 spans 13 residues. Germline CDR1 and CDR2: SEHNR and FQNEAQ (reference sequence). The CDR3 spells CASSLDRVETQYF. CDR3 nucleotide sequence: TGTGCCAGCAGTCTAGACAGGGTCGAGACCCAGTACTTC. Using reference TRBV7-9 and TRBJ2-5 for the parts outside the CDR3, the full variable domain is DTGVSQNPRHKITKRGQNVTFRCDPISEHNRLYWYRQTLGQGPEFLTYFQNEAQLEKSRLLSDRFSAERPKGSFSTLEIQRTEQGDSAMYLCASSLDRVETQYFGPGTRLLVL.

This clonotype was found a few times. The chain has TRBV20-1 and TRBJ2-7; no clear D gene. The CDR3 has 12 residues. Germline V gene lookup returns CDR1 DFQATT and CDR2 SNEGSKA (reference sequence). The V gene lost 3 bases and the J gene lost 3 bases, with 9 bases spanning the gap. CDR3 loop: CSASLQNYEQYF. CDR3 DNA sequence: TGCAGTGCTAGTCTACAGAACTACGAGCAGTACTTC.

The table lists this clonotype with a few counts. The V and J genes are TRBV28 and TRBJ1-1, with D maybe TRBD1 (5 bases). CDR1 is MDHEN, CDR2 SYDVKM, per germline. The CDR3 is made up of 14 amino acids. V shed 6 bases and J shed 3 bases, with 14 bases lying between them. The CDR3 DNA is TGTGCCAGCAGGCCCCAGGGTGGGCACACTGAAGCTTTCTTT. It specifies CASRPQGGHTEAFF.

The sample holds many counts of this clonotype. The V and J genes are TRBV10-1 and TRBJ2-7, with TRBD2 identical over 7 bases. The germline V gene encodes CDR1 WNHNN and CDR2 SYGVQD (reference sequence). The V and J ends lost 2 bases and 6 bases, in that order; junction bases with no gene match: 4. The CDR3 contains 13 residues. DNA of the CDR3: TGCGCCAGCAGTGAGGGGACTACCACCGAGCAGTACTTC. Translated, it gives CASSEGTTTEQYF.

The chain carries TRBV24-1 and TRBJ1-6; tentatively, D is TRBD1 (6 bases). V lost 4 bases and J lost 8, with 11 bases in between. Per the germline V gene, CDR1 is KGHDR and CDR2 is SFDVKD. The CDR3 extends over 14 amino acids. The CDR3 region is CATSEDSWDSPLHF. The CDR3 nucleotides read TGTGCCACCAGTGAGGACAGCTGGGATTCACCCCTCCACTTT.

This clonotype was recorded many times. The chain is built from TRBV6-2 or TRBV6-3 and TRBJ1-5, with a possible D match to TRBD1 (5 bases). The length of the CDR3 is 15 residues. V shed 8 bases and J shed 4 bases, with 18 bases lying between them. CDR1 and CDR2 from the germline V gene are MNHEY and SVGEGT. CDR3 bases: TGTGCCAGCCTCTCCCAGGGCGAATGGAATCAGCCCCAGCATTTT. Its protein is CASLSQGEWNQPQHF.

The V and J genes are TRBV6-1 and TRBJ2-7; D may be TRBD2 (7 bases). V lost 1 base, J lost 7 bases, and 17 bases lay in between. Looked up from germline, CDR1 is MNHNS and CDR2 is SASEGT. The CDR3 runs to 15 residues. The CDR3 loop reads CASSEEGGGPREQYF. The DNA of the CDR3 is TGTGCCAGCAGTGAAGAGGGGGGAGGGCCAAGAGAGCAGTACTTC.

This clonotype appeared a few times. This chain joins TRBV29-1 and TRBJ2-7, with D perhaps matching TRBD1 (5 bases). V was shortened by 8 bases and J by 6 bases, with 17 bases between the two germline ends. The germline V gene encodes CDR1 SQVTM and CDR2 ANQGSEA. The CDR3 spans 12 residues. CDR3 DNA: TGCAGCACTGAGGACAATTTGGGCGAGCAGTACTTC. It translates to CSTEDNLGEQYF.

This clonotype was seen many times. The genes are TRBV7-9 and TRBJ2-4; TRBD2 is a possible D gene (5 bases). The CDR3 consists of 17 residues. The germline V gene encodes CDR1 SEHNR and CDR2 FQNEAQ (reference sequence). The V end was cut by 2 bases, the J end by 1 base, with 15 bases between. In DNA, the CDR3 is TGTGCCAGCAGCTTATACGCAGGACTGGGGGCCAAAAACATTCAGTACTTC. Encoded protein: CASSLYAGLGAKNIQYF.

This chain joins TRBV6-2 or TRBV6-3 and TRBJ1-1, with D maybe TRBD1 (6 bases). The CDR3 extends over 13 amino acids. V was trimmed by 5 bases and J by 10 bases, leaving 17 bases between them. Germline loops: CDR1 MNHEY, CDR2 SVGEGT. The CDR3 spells CASSGQIPERAFF. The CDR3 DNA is TGTGCCAGCAGTGGACAGATACCTGAACGAGCTTTCTTT.

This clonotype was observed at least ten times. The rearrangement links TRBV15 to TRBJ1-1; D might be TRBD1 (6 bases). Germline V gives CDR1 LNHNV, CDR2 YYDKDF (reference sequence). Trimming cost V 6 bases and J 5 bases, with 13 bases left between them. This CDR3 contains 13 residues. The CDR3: CATSSAGETEAFF. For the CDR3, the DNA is TGTGCCACCAGTTCGGCAGGGGAAACTGAAGCTTTCTTT.

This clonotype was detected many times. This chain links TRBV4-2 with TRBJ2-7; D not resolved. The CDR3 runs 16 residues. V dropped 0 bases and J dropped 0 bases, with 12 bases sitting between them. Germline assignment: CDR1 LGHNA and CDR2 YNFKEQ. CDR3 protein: CASSQDLAESSYEQYF. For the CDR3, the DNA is TGTGCCAGCAGCCAAGATTTGGCGGAAAGCTCCTACGAGCAGTACTTC.